This T cell receptor beta chain was sequenced during a study of T cell changes during pregnancy in multiple sclerosis (dated by TCRdb to about 2019). For the wider study: The study looked at changes in the T cell repertoire across pregnancy in women with multiple sclerosis.

The library was built by means of the immunoSEQ multiplex PCR assay. The table comes from immuneACCESS by way of TCRdb, which keeps in-frame sequences with V and J called. Part of the clones is missing from these tables; in studies checked, under half for an unresolved V gene and the rest for unknown reasons. For this sample there are about 58,000 clones; 93% appear just once. Of the sample, approximately 3.5% falls within the top ten clones. This clone was seen just once. This receptor's antigen is unknown. Qualities for individual bases were not recorded, and no much larger clone is one base off. Counted from cysteine to phenylalanine, this CDR3 has 16 amino acids. Solely the CDR3 DNA is kept, with 48 bases framed from the first base. CDR1 and CDR2, looked up from the germline V gene (reference sequence), are MNHEY and SMNVEV. For this chain, trimming is 5 bases at the V end and 1 base at the J end, and the number of junction bases without a gene match is 7.

The receptor comes from a female donor with multiple sclerosis, enrolled in a pregnancy study. The sequencing here drew on CD8+ T cells from peripheral blood mononuclear cells, taken in the second trimester of pregnancy. Here the chain combines TRBV27 and TRBJ2-3, with 9 central nucleotides matching TRBD2. The DNA sequence is given as TGTGCCAGCAGTCCCGCGGGGGGGAGCGGCACAGATACGCAGTATTTT. This yields the protein CASSPAGGSGTDTQYF.